This T cell receptor (beta chain) comes out of a study of shared clonotypes between healthy human individuals (dated by TCRdb to 2018 to 2020). Context from the whole study: The cohort included three men and a couple of women between 18 and 49 years of age. To estimate repertoire size and how much clonotypes are shared between individuals, the study performed deep sequencing of blood TCR repertoires from a few healthy adults. Per donor, leukapheresis produced somewhere between about 0.9 and 9.5 billion PBMCs. For each donor, CD4 naive and CD4 memory were each given three plates, CD8 naive was given two plates, and CD8 memory was given one plate. Libraries were prepared and TCR repertoires were sequenced by different laboratories using diverse techniques, in order to increase sequencing depth and limit assay-specific biases.

Using the deep immunoSEQ assay, TCR CDR3 regions were amplified from genomic DNA by multiplex PCR. Extracted genomic DNA from each cell subset was distributed evenly across all wells of several immunoSEQ 96-well plates, and each plate was treated as a replicate. For sorted subsets, around 200 ng genomic DNA, equal to tens of thousands of T cell genomes, was loaded into each replicate PCR. Purified libraries were quantified with a Qubit 3.0 fluorometer, sized on a Bioanalyzer 2100, and re-quantified with the KAPA Library Quantification kit. A separate single-read 150-cycle Illumina NextSeq 550 flow cell was used to sequence each immunoSEQ 96-well plate. Regarding the original processing steps: Because the immunoSEQ output held only junctional sequences and lacked quality scores, the filtering could not match the filtering applied to full-length reads. Sequences were annotated with PyIR, a Python wrapper for IgBLAST v1.9, and V/J genes and CDR3 were assigned using IMGT germline references. Reads with weak V/J assignments (E-value above 1e-6), missing CDR3, stop codons, out-of-frame junctions, or ambiguous translated residues were removed. V3J clonotypes were defined as sequences sharing an identical inferred V gene, J gene, and CDR3 amino acid sequence. The percentage overlap between two repertoires was calculated by dividing the number of shared unique clonotypes by the size of the smaller repertoire. Three approaches were used to assess repertoire richness: RTK rarefaction, the Chao1 estimator, and Recon v2.1 estimates of unobserved clonotypes. Generation probabilities for all TCRbeta clonotypes obtained by the gDNA method from several donors were computed using OLGA. In TCRdb, the immuneACCESS table is reduced to in-frame sequences with V and J assigned. These tables do not hold every clone; where another copy was compared, an unresolved V gene accounts for under half, and the others remain unexplained. The DNA was the basis for D and trimming; V, J and clone size are from that table. For this sample the table gives 2 million to 3 million clones, of which about 92% were detected only once. Clones ranked in the top ten supply 0.14% of the sample.

The donors were healthy, HIV-negative adults with no recently reported acute infections or vaccinations. All donors were Caucasian adults living in Nashville, Tennessee, USA. CD4+ T cells were enriched through magnetic negative selection, after which naive cells were positively selected on CD45RA and the remaining negative fraction served as the memory subset. Blood was obtained by leukapheresis, after which PBMCs were separated by Ficoll-Histopaque density gradient centrifugation and cryopreserved in liquid nitrogen vapor phase. Purity and quantity of every magnetically sorted T cell population were checked by analytical flow cytometry. Each sorted fraction had its genomic DNA isolated and then quantified by UV absorbance on a Nanodrop 2000c. The paper as a whole reports these results and caveats: When a few donors were compared, the shared fraction of clonotypes was roughly 5% for naive CD4, 3.5% for naive CD8, more than 2% for memory CD4, and roughly 0.43% for memory CD8. Compared with non-shared clonotypes, clonotypes shared by all four sorted-subset donors had higher generation probabilities. Incomplete sequencing was indicated by rarefaction of sorted-subset datasets, despite the large sequencing depth. Estimated clonotype richness was generally larger for naive than for memory subsets. Sampling was limited to blood, and TCR repertoires in tissue likely differ from TCR repertoires in blood. Based on pairwise subsampling, the degree of clonotype sharing among donors was expected to be affected by sequencing depth. Because the study included a small number of donors, the genetic and exposure-history diversity represented was limited.

Regarding this clone: Its antigen is unknown. Qualities for individual bases were not recorded, and no much larger clone is one base off.

For CDR1 and CDR2, the germline V gene lists SGHRS and YFSETQ. After removal of 4 bases from V and 0 bases from J, the junction retains 2 bases not matched to a gene. From the cysteine up to the phenylalanine, the CDR3 has a length of 16 residues. Only the CDR3 DNA is retained, 48 bases long and in frame from the first base. This receptor was taken from a man between 18 and 35 years old in good health. This chain is built from TRBV5-1 and TRBJ2-2; 11 bases in between match TRBD2. The sequenced material came from naive CD4+ T cells sorted from blood. In light of the paper, this sample's cell subset or site label describes: CD45RA+ positively selected. The bases are TGCGCCAGCAGCAGACTAGCGGGGACGAACACCGGGGAGCTGTTTTTT. Its amino acids are CASSRLAGTNTGELFF.